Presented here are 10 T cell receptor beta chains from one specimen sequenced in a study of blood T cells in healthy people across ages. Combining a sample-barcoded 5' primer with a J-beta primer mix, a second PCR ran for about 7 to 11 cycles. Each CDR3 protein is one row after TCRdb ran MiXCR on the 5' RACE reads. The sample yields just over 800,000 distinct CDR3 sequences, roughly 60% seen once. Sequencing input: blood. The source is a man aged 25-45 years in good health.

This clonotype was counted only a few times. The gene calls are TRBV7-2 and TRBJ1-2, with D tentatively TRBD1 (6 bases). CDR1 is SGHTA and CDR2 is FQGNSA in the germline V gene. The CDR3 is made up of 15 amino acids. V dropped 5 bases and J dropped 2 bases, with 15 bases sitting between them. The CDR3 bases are TGTGCCAGCAGCCGTCCGGGGCAGGGGAACTATGGCTACACCTTC. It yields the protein CASSRPGQGNYGYTF. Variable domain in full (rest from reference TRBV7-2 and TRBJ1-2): GAGVSQSPSNKVTEKGKDVELRCDPISGHTALYWYRQSLGQGLEFLIYFQGNSAPDKSGLPSDRFSAERTGGSVSTLTIQRTQQEDSAVYLCASSRPGQGNYGYTFGSGTRLTVV.

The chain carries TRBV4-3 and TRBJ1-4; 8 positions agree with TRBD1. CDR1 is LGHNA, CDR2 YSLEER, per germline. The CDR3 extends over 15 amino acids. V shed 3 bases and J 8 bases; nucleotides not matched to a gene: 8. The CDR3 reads CASSQSMDRAEKLFF. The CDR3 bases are TGCGCCAGCAGCCAGTCCATGGACAGGGCAGAAAAACTGTTTTTT.

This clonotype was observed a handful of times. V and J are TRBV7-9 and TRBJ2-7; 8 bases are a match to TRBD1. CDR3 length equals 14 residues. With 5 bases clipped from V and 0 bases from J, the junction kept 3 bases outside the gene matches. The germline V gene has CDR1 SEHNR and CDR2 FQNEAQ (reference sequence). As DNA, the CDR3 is TGTGCCAGCAGCCCAGGGGGCCTCTCCTACGAGCAGTACTTC. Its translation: CASSPGGLSYEQYF.

In DNA, the CDR3 is TGCGCCAGCAGCCAAGACATATCCCCACAGTATGGCTACACCTTC. Translated, it gives CASSQDISPQYGYTF. This chain joins TRBV4-3 and TRBJ1-2; D ambiguous. The V gene's germline CDR1 is LGHNA and CDR2 YSLEER. Trimming pared 0 bases from V and 5 bases from J, leaving 13 bases between. The CDR3 has 15 amino acids.

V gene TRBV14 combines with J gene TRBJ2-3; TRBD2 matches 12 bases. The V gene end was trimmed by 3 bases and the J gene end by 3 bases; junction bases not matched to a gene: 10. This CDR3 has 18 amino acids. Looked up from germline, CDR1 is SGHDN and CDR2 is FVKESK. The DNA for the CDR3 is TGTGCCAGCAGCCAGGGACTAGCGGGCCTAGACCTAACAGATACGCAGTATTTT. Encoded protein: CASSQGLAGLDLTDTQYF.

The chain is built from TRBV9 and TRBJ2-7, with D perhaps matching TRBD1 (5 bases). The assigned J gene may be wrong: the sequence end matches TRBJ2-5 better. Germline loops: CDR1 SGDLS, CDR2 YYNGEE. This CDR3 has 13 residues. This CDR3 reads CASSADTLGTQYF. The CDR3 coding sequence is TGTGCCAGCAGCGCGGACACGTTGGGGACCCAGTACTTC.

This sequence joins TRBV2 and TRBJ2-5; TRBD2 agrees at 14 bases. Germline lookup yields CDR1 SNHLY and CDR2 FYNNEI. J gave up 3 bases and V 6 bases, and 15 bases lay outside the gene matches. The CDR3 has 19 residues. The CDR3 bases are TGTGCCAGCAGCGCGAACCGACTAGCGGGGGGGCCCGTGGAAGAGACCCAGTACTTC. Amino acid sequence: CASSANRLAGGPVEETQYF.

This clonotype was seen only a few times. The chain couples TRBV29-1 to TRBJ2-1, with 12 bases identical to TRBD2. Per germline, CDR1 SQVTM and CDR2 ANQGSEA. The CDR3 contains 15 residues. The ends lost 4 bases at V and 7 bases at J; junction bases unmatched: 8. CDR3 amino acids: CSVAEALAGGNEQFF. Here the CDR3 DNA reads TGCAGCGTTGCCGAAGCTCTAGCGGGGGGGAATGAGCAGTTCTTC.

Written as DNA, the CDR3 is TGTGCCAGCGCGGGGGGCTACTCCTACAATGAGCAGTTCTTC. Translation gives CASAGGYSYNEQFF. This chain connects TRBV12-3 or TRBV12-4 to TRBJ2-1, with 8 bases that match TRBD2. CDR3 length equals 14 residues. The V and J ends lost 8 bases and 0 bases, in that order; junction bases with no gene match: 3.

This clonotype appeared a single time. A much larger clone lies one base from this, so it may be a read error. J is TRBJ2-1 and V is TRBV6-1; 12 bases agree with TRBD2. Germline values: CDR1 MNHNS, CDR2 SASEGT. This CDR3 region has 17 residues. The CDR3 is CANSVTVRTSGVNEQFF. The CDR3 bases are TGTGCCAACAGTGTCACGGTACGGACTAGCGGGGTAAACGAGCAGTTCTTC.